Each of the 23 T cell receptor beta chains below was sequenced from the same sample in a study of CD8 T cells in Susac syndrome. RNA totalling roughly 0.45 to 1 ug underwent reverse transcription with random hexamers. TCRdb ran MiXCR on the immunoSEQ multiplex PCR reads and lists one entry per CDR3 protein. The profile shows approximately 180,000 distinct CDR3 sequences, approximately 94% of them singletons. Input material: CD4+ T cells from PBMCs. All receptors come from a human donor with multiple sclerosis.

The CDR3 protein is CSVDPTSGGPVDTQYF. Here the CDR3 DNA reads TGCAGCGTTGACCCGACTAGCGGGGGCCCGGTAGATACGCAGTATTTT. This rearrangement joins TRBV29-1 to TRBJ2-3; 12 positions agree with TRBD2. CDR1 and CDR2 from the germline V gene are SQVTM and ANQGSEA. V trimming: 3 bases; J trimming: 5 bases; junction bases outside the gene matches: 9. This CDR3 is 16 amino acids long.

The gene calls are TRBV29-1 and TRBJ2-3, with D perhaps given as TRBD1 or TRBD2 (5 bases each). The CDR3 extends over 14 amino acids. Germline assignment: CDR1 SQVTM and CDR2 ANQGSEA. V gave up 4 bases and J gave up 2 bases, with 13 bases separating them. CDR3: CSVGEGPITDTQYF. CDR3 coding DNA: TGCAGCGTTGGCGAGGGACCCATCACAGATACGCAGTATTTT.

This clonotype was seen a single time. The chain combines TRBV13 with TRBJ2-5, with D uncertain. Germline V lookup: CDR1 PRHDT, CDR2 FYEKMQ (reference sequence). The CDR3 is made up of 15 amino acids. Trimming pared 5 bases from V and 5 bases from J, leaving 18 bases between. The CDR3 coding sequence is TGTGCCAGCAGCCCCCCTTTAGGCATACCCGAGACCCAGTACTTC. It is translated as CASSPPLGIPETQYF. Full variable domain (rest looked up from reference TRBV13 and TRBJ2-5): AAGVIQSPRHLIKEKRETATLKCYPIPRHDTVYWYQQGPGQDPQFLISFYEKMQSDKGSIPDRFSAQQFSDYHSELNMSSLELGDSALYFCASSPPLGIPETQYFGPGTRLLVL.

This clonotype came up once. CDR3 DNA: TGTGCCAGTAGTATGGACAGTTTCTATAATTCACCCCTCCACTTT. It is translated as CASSMDSFYNSPLHF. The rearrangement links TRBV19 to TRBJ1-6; a possible D gene is TRBD1 (6 bases). CDR3 size: 15 residues. V lost 3 bases, J lost 3 bases, and 9 bases lay in between. From germline, CDR1 is LNHDA and CDR2 SQIVND (reference sequence).

The chain links TRBV3-1 to TRBJ2-7; no clear D gene. This CDR3 is 12 amino acids long. Trimming removed 1 base from V and 7 bases from J, with 8 bases in between. Germline loops: CDR1 LGHDT, CDR2 YNNKEL (reference sequence). The CDR3 loop reads CASSQVSGEQYF. The CDR3 DNA is TGTGCCAGCAGCCAAGTTTCGGGTGAGCAGTACTTC.

The rearrangement links TRBV7-2 to TRBJ2-7; 8 positions agree with TRBD2. J was trimmed by 0 bases and V by 4 bases; bases with no gene match: 11. Germline V gene lookup returns CDR1 SGHTA and CDR2 FQGNSA. This CDR3 is built from 17 residues. The CDR3 DNA sequence: TGTGCCAGCAGCTCGAGAGGGGCGGGGGGAAGCTCCTACGAGCAGTACTTC. Translation: CASSSRGAGGSSYEQYF.

The J gene is TRBJ2-2, the V gene TRBV9; D gene ambiguous. The length of the CDR3 is 14 residues. Germline CDR1 and CDR2: SGDLS and YYNGEE. The ends were cut back, 0 bases at V and 5 bases at J, with 8 bases in the middle. DNA of the CDR3: TGTGCCAGCAGCGTAGCGTCGGTTACCGGGGAGCTGTTTTTT. Its protein is CASSVASVTGELFF.

V usage is TRBV24-1 and J usage is TRBJ1-2; 10 positions agree with TRBD1. V was clipped by 3 bases and J by 5 bases; unmatched bases: 8. Germline lookup yields CDR1 KGHDR and CDR2 SFDVKD. The CDR3 is 16 residues long. CDR3 sequence reads: CATSDHTGQGTYGYTF. For the CDR3, the DNA is TGTGCCACCAGTGATCATACGGGACAGGGGACTTATGGCTACACCTTC.

The rearrangement links TRBV20-1 to TRBJ2-7; D not certain. This CDR3 is built from 11 residues. Trimming cost V 7 bases and J 1 base, with 8 bases left between them. The germline CDR1 and CDR2 sequences are DFQATT and SNEGSKA (reference sequence). The CDR3 region has the DNA TGCAGTGTACCCGTTTCCTACGAGCAGTACTTC. Protein product: CSVPVSYEQYF.

The chain recombines TRBV2 with TRBJ2-7; 12 bases line up with TRBD2. The CDR3 consists of 14 residues. Germline lookup yields CDR1 SNHLY and CDR2 FYNNEI. The V and J ends lost 5 bases and 4 bases, in that order; junction bases with no gene match: 3. DNA of the CDR3: TGTGCCAGCAGTCTGACTAGCGGGGGTTACGAGCAGTACTTC. Protein sequence: CASSLTSGGYEQYF.

The J gene is TRBJ2-7, the V gene TRBV5-4, with D possibly being TRBD2 (7 bases). V was cut by 4 bases and J by 6 bases, with 26 bases left in between. The CDR3 extends over 17 amino acids. Germline lookup yields CDR1 SGHNT and CDR2 YYREEE (reference sequence). For the CDR3, the DNA is TGTGCCAGCAGCGGGAGGGGGAGGGACATCTCCCTTTCCGAGCAGTACTTC. This encodes CASSGRGRDISLSEQYF.

The CDR3 sequence is CASSLATGSYNEQFF. The CDR3 DNA is TGTGCCAGCAGTCTCGCTACAGGGTCCTACAATGAGCAGTTCTTC. This rearrangement joins TRBV11-2 to TRBJ2-1; TRBD1 is a possible D gene (6 bases). The CDR3 extends over 15 amino acids. CDR1 is SGHAT and CDR2 is FQNNGV in the germline V gene. The V end was cut by 6 bases, the J end by 1 base, with 13 bases between.

This chain uses TRBV4-1 with TRBJ2-1; D not resolved. Germline loops: CDR1 MGHRA, CDR2 YSYEKL. The CDR3 spans 16 residues. V was shortened by 4 bases and J by 0 bases, with 13 bases between the two germline ends. Here the CDR3 DNA reads TGCGCCAGCAGCCCGACGGACGGCCCCTCCTACAATGAGCAGTTCTTC. Translation: CASSPTDGPSYNEQFF.

This clonotype came up a few times. The genes are TRBV9 and TRBJ1-1; D remains unclear. The CDR3 loop spans 12 amino acids. CDR1 and CDR2 from the germline V gene are SGDLS and YYNGEE. V lost 3 bases and J lost 1, with 4 bases in between. DNA for the CDR3: TGTGCCAGCAGCGGGGGGAACACTGAAGCTTTCTTT. As protein: CASSGGNTEAFF.

This chain links TRBV5-6 with TRBJ1-3; D not resolved. Germline values: CDR1 SGHDT, CDR2 YYEEEE. V lost 1 base to trimming and J lost 4 bases, with 9 bases between them. The CDR3 runs 14 residues. The CDR3 sequence is CASSLFGLGNTIYF. For the CDR3, the DNA is TGTGCCAGCAGCTTGTTTGGCCTGGGAAACACCATATATTTT.

The rearrangement links TRBV20-1 to TRBJ2-3, with a tentative D call TRBD2 (5 bases). Trimming took off 5 bases at V and 5 bases at J, with 11 bases between the two ends. CDR3 length: 12 residues. CDR1 is DFQATT and CDR2 is SNEGSKA in the germline V gene (reference sequence). CDR3 protein: CSAATAGDTQYF. CDR3 nucleotides: TGCAGTGCTGCAACGGCGGGAGATACGCAGTATTTT.

This clonotype has just a few counts. This chain links TRBV11-3 with TRBJ2-2; the match to TRBD1 covers 7 bases. The V gene end was trimmed by 3 bases and the J gene end by 0 bases; junction bases not matched to a gene: 13. CDR3 length: 19 amino acids. Germline assignment: CDR1 SGHNT and CDR2 YENEEA. The CDR3 region has the DNA TGTGCCAGCAGCTTGAAGACAGGGCCCGTCTTCGCGAACACCGGGGAGCTGTTTTTT. Translation: CASSLKTGPVFANTGELFF.

The rearrangement uses TRBV29-1 and TRBJ2-3; 10 bases match TRBD2. This CDR3 comprises 14 residues. V lost 7 bases to trimming and J lost 5 bases; unmatched junction nucleotides: 9. The germline V gene encodes CDR1 SQVTM and CDR2 ANQGSEA. This chain's CDR3 is CSAWEASGGDTQYF. The CDR3 DNA sequence: TGCAGCGCATGGGAGGCTAGCGGGGGAGATACGCAGTATTTT.

The chain is built from TRBV16 and TRBJ1-2; 8 bases agree with TRBD1. CDR3 length equals 16 residues. Losses at the gene ends were 4 bases for V and 3 bases for J; bases not matched to a gene: 10. Per the germline V gene, CDR1 is KGHSY and CDR2 is FQNENV. The CDR3 loop reads CASSRRGQAPDYGYTF. CDR3 in DNA: TGTGCCAGCAGCCGGCGGGGACAGGCGCCGGACTATGGCTACACCTTC.

The rearrangement uses TRBV20-1 and TRBJ2-7, with 10 bases lining up with TRBD1. Germline V CDR1 and CDR2: DFQATT, SNEGSKA (reference sequence). V shed 0 bases, J shed 0 bases, and the junction held 5 bases outside the gene matches. The CDR3 length is 16 residues. CDR3 protein: CSARDPTGGSSYEQYF. Here the CDR3 DNA reads TGCAGTGCTAGAGATCCGACAGGGGGCTCCTCCTACGAGCAGTACTTC.

This chain connects TRBV9 to TRBJ1-2; 8 bases match TRBD1. CDR1 and CDR2 from the germline V gene are SGDLS and YYNGEE. Trimming took 5 bases from V and 7 from J; bases not matched to a gene: 7. This CDR3 has 13 amino acids. CDR3 sequence (DNA): TGTGCCAGCAGGAAGACAGGGGCACCTGGCTACACCTTC. Amino acids: CASRKTGAPGYTF. Full variable domain (remainder filled in from reference TRBV9 and TRBJ1-2): DSGVTQTPKHLITATGQRVTLRCSPRSGDLSVYWYQQSLDQGLQFLIQYYNGEERAKGNILERFSAQQFPDLHSELNLSSLELGDSALYFCASRKTGAPGYTFGSGTRLTVV.

The genes are TRBV20-1 and TRBJ1-6; no firm D call. Germline CDR1 is DFQATT and CDR2 is SNEGSKA (reference sequence). The CDR3 is made up of 15 amino acids. Trimming cost V 5 bases and J 0 bases, with 11 bases left between them. The CDR3 here is CSAPGPSSYNSPLHF. The CDR3 coding sequence is TGCAGTGCTCCCGGACCGAGCTCCTATAATTCACCCCTCCACTTT.

CDR3 region: CASRQGLSSPLHF. The CDR3 bases are TGTGCCAGCAGACAGGGTCTTAGCTCACCCCTCCACTTT. This rearrangement joins TRBV7-9 to TRBJ1-6, with D tentatively TRBD1 (6 bases). V was clipped by 6 bases and J by 10 bases, with 13 bases between them. CDR1 SEHNR and CDR2 FQNEAQ come from the germline V gene (reference sequence). CDR3 length equals 13 residues. Full variable domain (rest looked up from reference TRBV7-9 and TRBJ1-6): DTGVSQNPRHKITKRGQNVTFRCDPISEHNRLYWYRQTLGQGPEFLTYFQNEAQLEKSRLLSDRFSAERPKGSFSTLEIQRTEQGDSAMYLCASRQGLSSPLHFGNGTRLTVT.